In its sample, the clone carrying this T cell receptor beta chain was seen a few times. Its antigen is undetermined. TCRdb passed the 5' RACE reads through MiXCR, listing each CDR3 protein once. The repertoire holds some 220,000 distinct CDR3 sequences, with about 3% as singletons. V lost 3 bases to trimming and J lost 0 bases, with 11 bases between them. CDR3 length equals 16 residues. The data belong to a study of T cells after yellow fever vaccination. Study-wide findings and caveats: Clonotypes shared by both compartments, CD4 and CD8, made up a small share. Reappearance after the booster was observed for most primary-vaccination clones (96% CD4, just over 85% CD8). Secondary responses were weaker yet peaked faster, day 5 versus 15.

This clonotype originated in a man between 18 and 35 years old who received the YFV17D yellow fever vaccine. The sequencing here drew on CD4+ T cells sorted from PBMCs, taken 10 days after the yellow fever booster vaccination. The chain couples TRBV12-3 or TRBV12-4 to TRBJ2-2; the D is unclear. DNA of the CDR3: TGTGCCAGCAGTTTTAGTACTGGGTCGAACACCGGGGAGCTGTTTTTT. Translated: CASSFSTGSNTGELFF.